The 8 T cell receptor beta chains reported below all come from one sample, sequenced in a study of blood T cells in healthy people across ages. Through a sample-barcoded 5' primer and a J-beta primer mix, a second PCR was run for 7 to 11 cycles. Using its own MiXCR run on the 5' RACE reads, TCRdb lists one record per CDR3 protein. This sample has approximately 670,000 distinct CDR3 sequences; roughly two fifths occur once, and the top ten carry 25% to 35%. Sequencing was performed on blood. These receptors were collected from a man of 80 years or more in good health.

The chain has TRBV12-3 or TRBV12-4 and TRBJ2-1; possible D gene TRBD1, 6 bases. Trimming stripped 2 bases from V and 9 bases from J, with 11 bases between. The CDR3 extends over 13 amino acids. Here the CDR3 reads CASSLKGTSEQFF. The CDR3 DNA follows: TGTGCCAGCAGTTTAAAGGGGACAAGTGAGCAGTTCTTC.

Only a few counts were recorded for this clonotype. The CDR3 is CSAFLNYGYTF. The CDR3 DNA is TGCAGTGCTTTCCTAAACTATGGCTACACCTTC. The rearrangement links TRBV20-1 to TRBJ1-2; the D is unclear. The V end was cut by 5 bases, the J end by 2 bases, with 6 bases between. The V gene's germline CDR1 is DFQATT and CDR2 SNEGSKA (reference sequence). This CDR3 is built from 11 residues.

The chain carries TRBV30 and TRBJ1-2; possible D gene TRBD1, 5 bases. This CDR3 spans 15 amino acids. Trimming removed 2 bases from V and 6 bases from J, with 19 bases in between. Per the germline V gene, CDR1 is GTSNPN and CDR2 is SVGIG (reference sequence). The CDR3 here is CAWSLRGREEHGYTF. In DNA, the CDR3 is TGTGCCTGGAGTCTCCGGGGGAGGGAAGAACATGGCTACACCTTC.

The chain is built from TRBV11-2 and TRBJ2-5; 11 bases agree with TRBD2. V dropped 2 bases and J dropped 2; count of bases not matched to a gene: 10. Germline V lookup: CDR1 SGHAT, CDR2 FQNNGV. The CDR3 is made up of 18 amino acids. This CDR3 reads CASSLSLPSGGIQETQYF. As DNA, the CDR3 is TGTGCCAGCAGCTTAAGTTTGCCTAGCGGGGGGATACAAGAGACCCAGTACTTC. The complete variable domain, with remaining parts taken from reference TRBV11-2 and TRBJ2-5, reads EAGVAQSPRYKIIEKRQSVAFWCNPISGHATLYWYQQILGQGPKLLIQFQNNGVVDDSQLPKDRFSAERLKGVDSTLKIQPAKLEDSAVYLCASSLSLPSGGIQETQYFGPGTRLLVL.

This clonotype was picked up many times. The chain links TRBV20-1 to TRBJ2-5, with unresolved D. Germline V gene lookup returns CDR1 DFQATT and CDR2 SNEGSKA (reference sequence). CDR3 length: 13 amino acids. Between the trimmed V and J ends, which lost 1 base and 0 bases, there was a span of 6 bases. In DNA, the CDR3 is TGCAGTGCTAGAGGGGGTCACCAAGAGACCCAGTACTTC. Residues: CSARGGHQETQYF.

The chain uses TRBV20-1 and TRBJ2-2; maybe TRBD1 (5 bases). Germline V gene data show CDR1 as DFQATT and CDR2 as SNEGSKA (reference sequence). The germline V and J ends were trimmed by 1 base and 7 bases, with 7 bases remaining between them. The CDR3 loop spans 12 amino acids. As DNA, the CDR3 is TGCAGTGCTAGAGCAGGGTTCGGGGAGCTGTTTTTT. Encoded protein: CSARAGFGELFF.

The CDR3 spells CASSSSGVAETQYF. DNA of the CDR3: TGTGCCAGCAGCTCTAGCGGGGTTGCGGAGACCCAGTACTTC. This chain joins TRBV7-2 and TRBJ2-5; 9 bases map to TRBD2. With V trimmed by 4 bases and J by 5 bases, 5 bases remained unmatched. The CDR3 is 14 amino acids. Germline assignment: CDR1 SGHTA and CDR2 FQGNSA.

This clonotype was detected ten times or more. The gene calls are TRBV29-1 and TRBJ2-1, with TRBD2 identical over 9 bases. This CDR3 has 14 amino acids. The germline V gene encodes CDR1 SQVTM and CDR2 ANQGSEA. V lost 5 bases, J lost 2 bases, and 4 bases stayed unmatched. The CDR3 DNA follows: TGCAGCGTTTTGACTAGCGGAGCCTACAATGAGCAGTTCTTC. Translated, it gives CSVLTSGAYNEQFF.